This is a list of T cell receptor beta chains from one sample in a study of control samples from healthy donors and cancer patients. Produced via immunoSEQ multiplex PCR; TCRdb's table is partial and in-frame only. The profile shows tens of thousands of clones, about nine tenths of them singletons. Material for sequencing was blood. The origin of the receptors is a man in his fifties in good health. The CDR3 runs from the conserved cysteine through the conserved F or W. The D gene is left open where the match is weak. Expanded clones get a size class; other rows say once, few or many, or leave the size out.

CDR3 protein	CDR3 DNA	V gene	clone size	D gene	J gene
CASSIGTANYGYTF	TGTGCCAGTAGTATAGGGACAGCTAACTATGGCTACACCTTC	TRBV19	-	-	TRBJ1-2
CAITAGSYNEQFF	TGTGCCATCACGGCCGGTTCCTACAATGAGCAGTTCTTC	TRBV10-3	-	-	TRBJ2-1
CASRKTGANTGELFF	TGTGCCAGCAGGAAGACAGGGGCGAACACCGGGGAGCTGTTTTTT	TRBV6-5	-	TRBD1	TRBJ2-2
CASSPLLIDQYF	TGTGCCAGCAGCCCTCTGCTGATCGACCAGTACTTC	TRBV5-8	-	-	TRBJ2-5
CASSSRRGGAKQETQYF	TGTGCCAGCAGCTCCCGCCGGGGTGGGGCAAAACAAGAGACCCAGTACTTC	TRBV7-2	-	-	TRBJ2-5
CASSSREGGTGNTIYF	TGTGCCAGCAGCTCAAGAGAGGGTGGTACGGGAAACACCATATATTTT	TRBV7-6	-	-	TRBJ1-3
CASSPEGLGETQYF	TGTGCCAGCAGCCCGGAGGGACTGGGGGAGACCCAGTACTTC	TRBV7-3	-	-	TRBJ2-5
CASGTSGNTDTQYF	TGTGCCAGCGGGACTAGCGGGAATACAGATACGCAGTATTTT	TRBV7-9	-	TRBD2	TRBJ2-3
CASSHGQPTEAFF	TGTGCCAGCAGCCATGGACAGCCTACTGAAGCTTTCTTT	TRBV5-4	-	-	TRBJ1-1
CASSPQGGGAEAFF	TGTGCCAGCAGCCCACAAGGAGGGGGAGCTGAAGCTTTCTTT	TRBV6-2/TRBV6-3	-	-	TRBJ1-1
CASQREGGLRQETQYF	TGTGCCAGCCAGCGCGAGGGGGGACTAAGACAAGAGACCCAGTACTTC	TRBV18	once	-	TRBJ2-5
CASSPTISRRELFF	TGTGCCAGTAGTCCTACGATTTCACGGAGAGAGCTGTTTTTT	TRBV19	-	-	TRBJ2-2